The T cell receptor (beta chain) under discussion was sequenced for a study of OX40 agonist ivuxolimab in advanced cancers. Drawing of blood for sampling happened at baseline, at cycle 4 day 1, and at cycle 7 day 1. This CDR3 spans 15 amino acids. V trimming: 4 bases; J trimming: 4 bases; junction bases outside the gene matches: 8. Germline V CDR1 and CDR2: SGHDT, YYEEEE. Whole-study results and caveats: Specificity for antigen went undetermined in the expanded peripheral T cells. Low clonal expansion, among the lowest seen, marked partial responders at 0.1-3.0 mg/kg.

On this clone itself: Its antigen is as yet unknown.

Generated by immunoSEQ multiplex PCR, the TCRdb table keeps only in-frame clones and is missing some. Among approximately 62,000 clones listed, approximately 91% were seen once. This chain uses TRBV5-6 with TRBJ1-5, with 7 nucleotides matching TRBD1. This clonotype originated in an adult with an advanced solid tumor such as melanoma, head and neck, liver or kidney cancer. Here the sequenced sample was CD4+ or CD8+ T cells sorted from blood, taken in a trial of the OX40 agonist ivuxolimab. CDR3 nucleotide sequence: TGTGCCAGCAGCCCCCAGGGGGAATGGAATCAGCCCCAGCATTTT. Translation: CASSPQGEWNQPQHF.